The clone carrying this TCR beta chain has more than one count but fewer than ten. This entry is derived from a study of shared clonotypes between healthy human individuals. Study summary: The people who gave samples were a couple of women and a few men aged 18 to 49.

The CDR3 covers 13 residues. V was trimmed by 5 bases and J by 4 bases, leaving 12 bases between them. Germline-derived CDR1 and CDR2 are SGHDT and YYEEEE. The protocol was immunoSEQ multiplex PCR, while the TCRdb copy is restricted to in-frame clones and leaves out a portion. Here the sample spans roughly 500,000 clones, around 80% being singletons. The receptor was isolated from a middle-aged woman in good health. Some clones in this sample may be carry-over from other donors' samples. The genes are TRBV5-6 and TRBJ1-2; D is unresolved. The sequencing sample was made of PBMCs. The CDR3 spells CASSSQPGYGYTF. CDR3 coding DNA: TGTGCCAGCAGTTCACAGCCTGGCTATGGCTACACCTTC.